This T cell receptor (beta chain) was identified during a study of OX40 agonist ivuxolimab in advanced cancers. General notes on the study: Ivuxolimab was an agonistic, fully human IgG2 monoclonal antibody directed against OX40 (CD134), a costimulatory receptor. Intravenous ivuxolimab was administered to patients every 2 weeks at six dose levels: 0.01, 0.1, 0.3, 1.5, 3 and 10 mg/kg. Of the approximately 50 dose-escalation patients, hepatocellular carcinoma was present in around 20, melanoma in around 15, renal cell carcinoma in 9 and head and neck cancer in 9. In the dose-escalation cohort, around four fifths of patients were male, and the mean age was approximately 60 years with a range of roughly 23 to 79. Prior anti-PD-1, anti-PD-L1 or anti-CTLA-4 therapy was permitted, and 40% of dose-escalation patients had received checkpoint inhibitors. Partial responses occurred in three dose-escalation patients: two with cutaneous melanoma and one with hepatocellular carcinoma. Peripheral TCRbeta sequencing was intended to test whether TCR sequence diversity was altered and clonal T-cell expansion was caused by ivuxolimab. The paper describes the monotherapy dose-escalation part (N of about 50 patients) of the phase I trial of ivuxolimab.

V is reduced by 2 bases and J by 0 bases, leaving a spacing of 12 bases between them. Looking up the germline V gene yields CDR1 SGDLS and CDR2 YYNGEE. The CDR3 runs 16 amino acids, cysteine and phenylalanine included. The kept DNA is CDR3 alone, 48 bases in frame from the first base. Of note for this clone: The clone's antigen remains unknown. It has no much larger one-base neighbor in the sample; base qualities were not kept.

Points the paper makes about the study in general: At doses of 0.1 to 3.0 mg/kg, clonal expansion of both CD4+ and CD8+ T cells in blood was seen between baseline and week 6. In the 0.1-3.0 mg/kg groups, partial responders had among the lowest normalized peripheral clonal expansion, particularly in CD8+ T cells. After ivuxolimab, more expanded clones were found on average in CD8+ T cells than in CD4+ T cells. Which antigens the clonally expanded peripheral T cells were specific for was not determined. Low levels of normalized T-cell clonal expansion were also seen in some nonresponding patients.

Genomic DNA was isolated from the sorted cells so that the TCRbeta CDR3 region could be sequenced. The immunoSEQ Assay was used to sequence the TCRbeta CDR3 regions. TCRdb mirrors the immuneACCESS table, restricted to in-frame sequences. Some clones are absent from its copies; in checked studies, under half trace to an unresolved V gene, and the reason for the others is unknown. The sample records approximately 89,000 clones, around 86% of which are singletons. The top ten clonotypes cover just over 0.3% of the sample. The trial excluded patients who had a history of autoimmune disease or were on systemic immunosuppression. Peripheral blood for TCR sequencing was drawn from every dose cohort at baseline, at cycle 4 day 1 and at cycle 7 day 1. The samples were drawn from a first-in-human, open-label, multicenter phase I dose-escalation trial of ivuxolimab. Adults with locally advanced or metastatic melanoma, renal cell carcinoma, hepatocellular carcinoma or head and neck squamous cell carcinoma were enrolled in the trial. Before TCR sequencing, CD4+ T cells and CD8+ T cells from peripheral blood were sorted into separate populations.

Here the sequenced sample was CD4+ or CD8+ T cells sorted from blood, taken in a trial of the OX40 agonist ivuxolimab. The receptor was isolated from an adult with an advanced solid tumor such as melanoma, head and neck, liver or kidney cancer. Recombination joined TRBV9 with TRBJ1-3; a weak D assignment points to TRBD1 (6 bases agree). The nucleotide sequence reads TGTGCCAGCAGCGTGGGGCCAGGGGACTCTGGAAACACCATATATTTT. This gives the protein CASSVGPGDSGNTIYF.